This is a list of T cell receptor beta chains from one sample in a study of shared clonotypes between healthy human individuals. The repertoire was sequenced with immunoSEQ multiplex PCR; TCRdb's copy has only in-frame clones and lacks some. This table holds 2.5 million or so clones, over 85% found once. Sample: naive CD4+ T cells sorted from blood. Receptor source: a man aged 18 to 29 in good health. CDR3s include the opening cysteine and the closing phenylalanine or tryptophan. Fields, in order: D gene, V gene, clone size, J gene, CDR3 protein, CDR3 DNA. The D gene is left open where the match is weak. Size values are once, few and many counts, or a class for expanded clones, and some rows have none.

>.|TRBV28|.|TRBJ2-4
CASSRGAVPPNIQYF
TGTGCCAGCAGCCGGGGAGCGGTTCCCCCGAACATTCAGTACTTC
>.|TRBV7-2|.|TRBJ2-3
CASSPWGTDTQYF
TGTGCCAGCAGCCCCTGGGGCACAGATACGCAGTATTTT
>TRBD2|TRBV7-2|.|TRBJ2-1
CASSPPGLAGGTPYNEQFF
TGTGCCAGCAGCCCACCGGGACTAGCGGGAGGGACGCCCTACAATGAGCAGTTCTTC
>.|TRBV21-1|.|TRBJ2-7
CASSKAEKLALTYEQYF
TGTGCCAGCAGCAAAGCGGAAAAACTAGCCTTGACCTACGAGCAGTACTTC
>.|TRBV28|once|TRBJ1-3
CASSLNGRSSGNTIYF
TGTGCCAGCAGTTTAAACGGCAGGAGCTCTGGAAACACCATATATTTT
>.|TRBV6-6|.|TRBJ2-1
CASSYARADNEQFF
TGTGCCAGCAGTTACGCGCGGGCTGACAATGAGCAGTTCTTC
>.|TRBV6-5|.|TRBJ2-5
CASSYQETQYF
TGTGCCAGCAGTTACCAGGAGACCCAGTACTTC
>.|TRBV11-3|.|TRBJ1-1
CASSFGGSGTEAFF
TGTGCCAGCAGCTTCGGGGGAAGTGGCACTGAAGCTTTCTTT
>.|TRBV2|.|TRBJ2-3
CASSPLSSTDTQYF
TGTGCCAGCAGTCCTCTATCTAGCACAGATACGCAGTATTTT
>.|TRBV27|.|TRBJ1-5
CASSPTQERNQPQHF
TGTGCCAGCAGTCCGACGCAGGAGCGCAATCAGCCCCAGCATTTT
>.|TRBV9|.|TRBJ1-2
CASSVGSLRAYGYTF
TGTGCCAGCAGCGTAGGTTCTCTGCGGGCCTATGGCTACACCTTC
>.|TRBV6-1|.|TRBJ1-5
CASRRTHNQPQHF
TGTGCCAGCAGGCGCACACATAATCAGCCCCAGCATTTT
>TRBD2|TRBV7-8|.|TRBJ2-7
CASSLGVGGARHEQYF
TGTGCCAGCAGCTTAGGGGTCGGGGGGGCGCGACACGAGCAGTACTTC
>.|TRBV7-9|.|TRBJ2-6
CASGGSGANVLTF
TGTGCCAGCGGAGGTTCGGGGGCCAACGTCCTGACTTTC
>.|TRBV6-6|.|TRBJ1-5
CASTPGAGGQPQHF
TGTGCCAGCACTCCGGGGGCGGGAGGTCAGCCCCAGCATTTT
>.|TRBV5-1|.|TRBJ1-4
CATKSSPTNEKLFF
TGCGCCACCAAGAGTTCTCCAACTAATGAAAAACTGTTTTTT
>.|TRBV11-2|.|TRBJ2-7
CASSPQLEQYF
TGTGCCAGCAGCCCGCAACTCGAGCAGTACTTC
>TRBD1|TRBV4-1|.|TRBJ2-6
CASSDRGSGANVLTF
TGCGCCAGCAGCGACAGGGGTTCTGGGGCCAACGTCCTGACTTTC
>.|TRBV4-2|.|TRBJ1-6
CASSHSGGQPNSPLHF
TGTGCCAGCAGCCATAGTGGGGGACAACCAAATTCACCCCTCCACTTT
>.|TRBV6-5|.|TRBJ1-4
CASSRGANEKLFF
TGTGCCAGCAGCCGGGGGGCTAATGAAAAACTGTTTTTT
>TRBD2|TRBV7-9|.|TRBJ2-3
CASSKGLAEGGTQYF
TGTGCCAGCAGCAAGGGACTAGCGGAGGGAGGGACGCAGTATTTT
>.|TRBV5-4|.|TRBJ1-2
CASRWGGGNYGYTF
TGTGCCAGCAGGTGGGGGGGAGGCAACTATGGCTACACCTTC
>.|TRBV6-1|.|TRBJ1-5
CASSEGQFSNQPQHF
TGTGCCAGCAGTGAGGGGCAGTTTAGCAATCAGCCCCAGCATTTT
>.|TRBV4-1|.|TRBJ2-7
CASRETARYEQYF
TGCGCCAGCAGGGAGACAGCAAGGTACGAGCAGTACTTC
>.|TRBV30|.|TRBJ2-3
CAWSRSVRTDTQYF
TGTGCCTGGAGTCGCTCAGTCCGCACAGATACGCAGTATTTT
>TRBD2|TRBV10-3|.|TRBJ2-7
CASGLATYEQYF
TGTGCCAGTGGACTAGCCACCTACGAGCAGTACTTC
>TRBD1|TRBV28|once|TRBJ2-7
CASQTGGAGLLGGEQYF
TGTGCCAGCCAGACAGGGGGCGCAGGTTTGTTGGGTGGCGAGCAGTACTTC
>.|TRBV5-1|.|TRBJ2-5
CASSSLGTQETQYF
TGCGCCAGCAGCTCCCTCGGGACCCAAGAGACCCAGTACTTC
>.|TRBV9|once|TRBJ2-7
CASSVATGFSYEQYF
TGTGCCAGCAGCGTAGCTACGGGATTCTCCTACGAGCAGTACTTC
>.|TRBV4-2|.|TRBJ1-1
CASSRDGQFNTEAFF
TGTGCCAGCAGCCGAGACGGACAGTTCAACACTGAAGCTTTCTTT
>TRBD1|TRBV7-8|.|TRBJ2-2
CASSPRTGTNTGELFF
TGTGCCAGCAGCCCTAGGACAGGAACGAACACCGGGGAGCTGTTTTTT
>.|TRBV7-2|.|TRBJ2-3
CASSLDKATDTQYF
TGTGCCAGCAGCTTAGACAAGGCCACAGATACGCAGTATTTT
>.|TRBV5-1|.|TRBJ2-7
CASSFMNEQYF
TGCGCCAGCAGCTTTATGAACGAGCAGTACTTC
>TRBD1|TRBV11-2|.|TRBJ2-7
CASSPADRGGYEQYF
TGTGCCAGCAGCCCCGCGGACAGGGGAGGCTACGAGCAGTACTTC
>.|TRBV7-3|once|TRBJ2-3
CASSLLGFHTDTQYF
TGTGCCAGCAGCCTCTTGGGATTCCACACAGATACGCAGTATTTT
>.|TRBV7-2|.|TRBJ2-7
CASSLGGTRNEQYF
TGTGCCAGCAGCTTAGGGGGCACGAGGAACGAGCAGTACTTC
>.|TRBV5-5|.|TRBJ1-6
CASSSWTFNSPLHF
TGTGCCAGCAGCTCCTGGACCTTTAATTCACCCCTCCACTTT
>.|TRBV5-1|.|TRBJ1-4
CASSGDLQGGEKLFF
TGCGCCAGCAGCGGAGACCTACAAGGGGGTGAAAAACTGTTTTTT
>.|TRBV25-1|.|TRBJ1-6
CASSGPPGDTYNSPLHF
TGTGCCAGCAGTGGACCCCCGGGGGACACCTATAATTCACCCCTCCACTTT